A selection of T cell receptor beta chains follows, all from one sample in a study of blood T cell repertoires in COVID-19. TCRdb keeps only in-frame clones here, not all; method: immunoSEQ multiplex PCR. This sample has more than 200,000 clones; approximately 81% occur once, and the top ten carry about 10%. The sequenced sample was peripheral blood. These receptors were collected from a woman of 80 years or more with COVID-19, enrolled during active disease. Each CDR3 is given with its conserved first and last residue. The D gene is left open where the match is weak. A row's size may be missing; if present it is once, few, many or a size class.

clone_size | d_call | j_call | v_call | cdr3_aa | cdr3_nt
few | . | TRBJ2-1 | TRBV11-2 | CASSRWSNEQFF | TGTGCCAGCAGCCGGTGGAGCAATGAGCAGTTCTTC
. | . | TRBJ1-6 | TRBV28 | CARWGGTGGNSPLHF | TGTGCCCGCTGGGGGGGGACTGGGGGGAATTCACCCCTCCACTTT
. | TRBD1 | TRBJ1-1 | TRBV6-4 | CASKSQGAASTEAFF | TGTGCCAGCAAGAGCCAGGGGGCGGCTTCCACTGAAGCTTTCTTT
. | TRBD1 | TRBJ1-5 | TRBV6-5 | CASSLGGYQPQHF | TGTGCCAGCTCGTTAGGGGGCTATCAGCCCCAGCATTTT
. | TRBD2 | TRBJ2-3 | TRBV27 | CASSLLGAGGGTDTQYF | TGTGCCAGCAGTTTGCTTGGTGCGGGGGGGGGCACAGATACGCAGTATTTT
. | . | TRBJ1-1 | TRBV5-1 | CASSWPGTEAFF | TGCGCCAGCAGCTGGCCGGGCACTGAAGCTTTCTTT
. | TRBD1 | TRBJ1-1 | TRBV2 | CASRMDRLNTEAFF | TGTGCCAGCAGGATGGACAGGCTGAACACTGAAGCTTTCTTT
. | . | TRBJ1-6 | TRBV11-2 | CASSLQGAGSPLHF | TGTGCCAGCAGCCTACAGGGTGCGGGTTCACCCCTCCACTTT
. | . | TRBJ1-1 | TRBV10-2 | CASHPDRPMNTEAFF | TGCGCCAGCCACCCGGACAGACCTATGAACACTGAAGCTTTCTTT
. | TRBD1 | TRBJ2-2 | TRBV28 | CASSLWGTGGKNTGELFF | TGTGCCAGCAGTTTATGGGGTACAGGGGGCAAGAACACCGGGGAGCTGTTTTTT
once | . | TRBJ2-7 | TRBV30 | CAWTMSGYEQYF | TGTGCCTGGACGATGTCGGGGTACGAGCAGTACTTC
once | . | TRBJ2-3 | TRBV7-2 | CASSISGSDRDTQYF | TGTGCCAGCAGTATTTCCGGGAGTGATAGGGATACGCAGTATTTT
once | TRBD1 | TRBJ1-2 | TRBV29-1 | CSVGVSGTVRGGYTF | TGCAGCGTGGGGGTCTCCGGGACAGTCAGGGGTGGCTACACCTTC
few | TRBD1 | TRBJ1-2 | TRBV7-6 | CASSLPGQGSTRPEGYTF | TGTGCCAGCAGCTTACCGGGACAGGGTTCTACCAGACCTGAGGGCTACACCTTC
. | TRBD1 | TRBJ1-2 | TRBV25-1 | CASPSYLTGLDGYTF | TGTGCCAGCCCGAGCTACCTGACAGGGTTGGATGGCTACACCTTC
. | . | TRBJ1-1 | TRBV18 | CASSPKGTEAFF | TGTGCCAGCTCACCGAAGGGGACTGAAGCTTTCTTT
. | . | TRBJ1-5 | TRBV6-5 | CASSRDNQPQHF | TGTGCCAGCAGTCGGGACAATCAGCCCCAGCATTTT
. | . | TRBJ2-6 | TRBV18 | CASSPLYGANVLTF | TGTGCCAGCTCACCACTGTATGGGGCCAACGTCCTGACTTTC
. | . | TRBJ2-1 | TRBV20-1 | CSASGGGTYNEQFF | TGCAGTGCTAGTGGTGGGGGGACCTACAATGAGCAGTTCTTC
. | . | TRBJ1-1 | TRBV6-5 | CASSYRPDGGAFF | TGTGCCAGCAGTTATCGCCCCGATGGCGGAGCTTTCTTT
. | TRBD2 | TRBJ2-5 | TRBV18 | CASSPAGLAGKETQYF | TGTGCCAGCTCACCGGCGGGACTAGCGGGGAAAGAGACCCAGTACTTC
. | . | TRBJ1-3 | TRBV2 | CASRQEGGSGNTIYF | TGTGCCAGCAGACAAGAAGGGGGCTCTGGAAACACCATATATTTT
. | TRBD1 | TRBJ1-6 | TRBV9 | CASSGLRTGVLGPPLHF | TGTGCCAGCAGCGGATTAAGGACAGGGGTCCTTGGGCCACCCCTCCACTTT
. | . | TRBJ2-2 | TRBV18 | CASSPNGGQNTGELFF | TGTGCCAGCTCACCCAACGGCGGACAGAACACCGGGGAGCTGTTTTTT
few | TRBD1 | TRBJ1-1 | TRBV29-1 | CSAKGQPNTEAFF | TGCAGCGCGAAGGGACAGCCGAACACTGAAGCTTTCTTT
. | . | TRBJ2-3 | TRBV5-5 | CASSLNYLTDTQYF | TGTGCCAGCAGCTTGAACTACCTCACAGATACGCAGTATTTT
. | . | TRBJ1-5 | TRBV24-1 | CATSDSAGGNQPQHF | TGTGCCACCAGTGACTCGGCGGGGGGCAATCAGCCCCAGCATTTT
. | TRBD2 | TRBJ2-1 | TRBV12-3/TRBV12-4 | CASSWIAGGEQFF | TGTGCCAGCAGTTGGATAGCGGGTGGGGAGCAGTTCTTC
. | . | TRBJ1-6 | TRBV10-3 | CAISEFRAPLHF | TGTGCCATCAGTGAGTTCAGGGCACCCCTCCACTTT
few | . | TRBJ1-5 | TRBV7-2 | CASSLQGGQPQHF | TGTGCCAGCAGCTTGCAGGGCGGTCAGCCCCAGCATTTT
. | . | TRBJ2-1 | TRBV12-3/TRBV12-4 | CASSLGTEQFF | TGTGCCAGCAGTTTAGGGACAGAGCAGTTCTTC
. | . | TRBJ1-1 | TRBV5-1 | CASSLTGSTEAFF | TGCGCCAGCAGCCTAACAGGGAGCACTGAAGCTTTCTTT
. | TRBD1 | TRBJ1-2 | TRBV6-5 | CASSDPGQLLYGYTF | TGTGCCAGCAGCGACCCGGGACAGTTGCTCTATGGCTACACCTTC
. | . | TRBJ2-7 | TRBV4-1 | CASSHPAGGTYEQYF | TGCGCCAGCAGCCATCCGGCCGGCGGAACCTACGAGCAGTACTTC
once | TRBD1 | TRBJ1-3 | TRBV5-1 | CASSWIPGQGNGNTIYF | TGCGCCAGCAGCTGGATACCGGGACAGGGGAACGGAAACACCATATATTTT
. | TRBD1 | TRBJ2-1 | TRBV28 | CASSYRGDNEQFF | TGTGCCAGCAGTTACAGGGGGGACAATGAGCAGTTCTTC
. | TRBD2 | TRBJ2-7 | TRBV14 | CASSQGSGATYEQYF | TGTGCCAGCAGCCAAGGCAGCGGGGCCACCTACGAGCAGTACTTC
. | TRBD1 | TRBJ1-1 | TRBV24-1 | CATSDFSGTGTFF | TGTGCCACCAGTGATTTCTCCGGGACAGGAACTTTCTTT
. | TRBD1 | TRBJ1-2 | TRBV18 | CASSKDRESYGYTF | TGTGCCAGCTCAAAAGACAGGGAAAGTTATGGCTACACCTTC
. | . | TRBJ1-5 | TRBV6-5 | CATMTDGSYQPQHF | TGTGCCACCATGACCGACGGTAGCTATCAGCCCCAGCATTTT
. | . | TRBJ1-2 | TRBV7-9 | CASSVRELSTAGYTF | TGTGCCAGCAGCGTCCGGGAGCTCTCGACGGCTGGCTACACCTTC
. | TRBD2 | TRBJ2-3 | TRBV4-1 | CASSPPGGVPTDTQYF | TGCGCCAGCAGCCCCCCGGGGGGGGTCCCTACAGATACGCAGTATTTT
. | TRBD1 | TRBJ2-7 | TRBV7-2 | CASSLDRGSSYEQYF | TGTGCCAGCAGCTTAGACAGGGGAAGCTCCTACGAGCAGTACTTC
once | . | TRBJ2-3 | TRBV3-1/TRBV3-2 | CASSQDASSSTDTQYF | TGTGCCAGCAGCCAAGATGCCTCCAGTAGCACAGATACGCAGTATTTT
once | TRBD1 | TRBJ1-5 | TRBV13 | CASSLGGQSSNQPQHF | TGTGCCAGCAGCTTAGGGGGACAGTCCAGCAATCAGCCCCAGCATTTT
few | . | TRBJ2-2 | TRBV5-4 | CASSLLGTINTGELFF | TGTGCCAGCAGCTTGTTAGGGACAATCAACACCGGGGAGCTGTTTTTT
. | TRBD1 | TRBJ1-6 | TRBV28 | CASTTGGSPLHF | TGTGCCAGCACCACAGGGGGCTCACCCCTCCACTTT
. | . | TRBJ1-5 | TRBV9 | CASSPRGDYSNQPQHF | TGTGCCAGCAGCCCCCGGGGGGATTATAGCAATCAGCCCCAGCATTTT
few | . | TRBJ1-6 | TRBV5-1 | CASSLAGGGGYNSPLHF | TGCGCCAGCAGCTTGGCCGGGGGTGGGGGCTATAATTCACCCCTCCACTTT
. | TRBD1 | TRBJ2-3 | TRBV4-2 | CASSQERTQGADTQYF | TGTGCCAGCAGCCAAGAAAGAACCCAGGGGGCAGATACGCAGTATTTT
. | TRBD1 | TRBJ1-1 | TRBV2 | CASSPDRGGRTEAFF | TGTGCCAGCAGTCCGGACAGGGGAGGACGTACTGAAGCTTTCTTT
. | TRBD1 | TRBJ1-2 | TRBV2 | CASSLQGAGGYTF | TGTGCCAGCAGCCTACAGGGGGCGGGCGGCTACACCTTC
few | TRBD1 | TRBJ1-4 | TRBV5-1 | CASRPFPGQSNEKLFF | TGCGCCAGCAGGCCCTTCCCGGGACAGAGCAATGAAAAACTGTTTTTT
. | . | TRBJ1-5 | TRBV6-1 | CASSESFNQPQHF | TGTGCCAGCAGTGAGAGCTTCAATCAGCCCCAGCATTTT
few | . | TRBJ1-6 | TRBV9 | CASSPSRGWKGNSPLHF | TGTGCCAGCAGCCCCAGTAGAGGGTGGAAGGGTAATTCACCCCTCCACTTT
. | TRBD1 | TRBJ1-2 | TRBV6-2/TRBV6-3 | CASSYWTGPGGYTF | TGTGCCAGCAGTTACTGGACAGGGCCGGGCGGCTACACCTTC
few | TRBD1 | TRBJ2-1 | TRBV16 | CASSSMAGGNEQFF | TGTGCCAGCAGCTCGATGGCAGGGGGCAATGAGCAGTTCTTC
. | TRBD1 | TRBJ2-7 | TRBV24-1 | CATSDPGQGVYEQYF | TGTGCCACCAGTGATCCGGGACAGGGGGTCTACGAGCAGTACTTC